A single sample gave rise to the 18 T cell receptor beta chains below, sequenced in a study of cytomegalovirus exposure and HLA in healthy donors. Generated by immunoSEQ multiplex PCR, the TCRdb table keeps only in-frame clones and is missing some. The sample has 90,000 to 150,000 clones, roughly 88% seen once. Sequencing input: PBMCs. The receptors shown here come from a woman between 18 and 29 years old in good health and CMV-seropositive.

The V gene is TRBV5-1, the J gene TRBJ1-1, with TRBD1 matching over 9 bases. This CDR3 has 14 amino acids. Trimming removed 5 bases from V and 0 bases from J; junction bases left unmatched: 2. Germline CDR1 reads SGHRS; CDR2 reads YFSETQ. Written as DNA, the CDR3 is TGCGCCAGCAGGGGACAGGGACTGAACACTGAAGCTTTCTTT. Its protein is CASRGQGLNTEAFF. The full variable domain, rest sourced from reference TRBV5-1 and TRBJ1-1, is KAGVTQTPRYLIKTRGQQVTLSCSPISGHRSVSWYQQTPGQGLQFLFEYFSETQRNKGNFPGRFSGRQFSNSRSEMNVSTLELGDSALYLCASRGQGLNTEAFFGQGTRLTVV.

This clone was recorded a few times. CDR3 sequence: CASSLGQGNYEQYF. The DNA for the CDR3 is TGTGCCAGCAGCTTAGGACAGGGGAACTACGAGCAGTACTTC. The chain employs TRBV7-2 and TRBJ2-7, with TRBD1 matching 8 bases. Germline-derived CDR1 and CDR2 are SGHTA and FQGNSA. Trimming removed 1 base from V and 3 bases from J; junction bases left unmatched: 2. The CDR3 has 14 amino acids.

The chain combines TRBV29-1 with TRBJ2-1; TRBD1 aligns across 11 bases. Losses at the gene ends were 4 bases for V and 7 bases for J; bases not matched to a gene: 6. The CDR3 loop spans 14 amino acids. In germline, CDR1 is SQVTM, CDR2 ANQGSEA. The CDR3 protein is CSVADRGRRNEQFF. Written as DNA, the CDR3 is TGCAGCGTTGCGGACAGGGGGCGTCGGAATGAGCAGTTCTTC.

The chain combines TRBV27 with TRBJ2-1; D might be TRBD1 (6 bases). CDR3 length: 13 amino acids. V lost 3 bases to trimming and J lost 4 bases, with 7 bases between them. Per germline, CDR1 MNHEY and CDR2 SMNVEV (reference sequence). The CDR3 spells CASSFDRYNEQFF. The CDR3, as DNA: TGTGCCAGCAGTTTCGACAGGTACAATGAGCAGTTCTTC.

V gene TRBV30 combines with J gene TRBJ1-2; 8 bases match TRBD1. Trimming took 1 base from V and 4 from J; bases not matched to a gene: 11. Germline CDR1 and CDR2: GTSNPN and SVGIG (reference sequence). The CDR3 extends over 16 amino acids. In nucleotides, the CDR3 is TGTGCCTGGAGTGACCGATTGACGACAGGGGCCTATGGCTACACCTTC. Protein sequence: CAWSDRLTTGAYGYTF.

This chain joins TRBV6-1 and TRBJ1-2, with 7 bases identical to TRBD1. In germline, CDR1 is MNHNS, CDR2 SASEGT. Trimming removed 6 bases from V and 4 bases from J; junction bases left unmatched: 5. The CDR3 contains 13 residues. CDR3 amino acids: CASSPTGVYGYTF. CDR3 in DNA: TGTGCCAGCAGCCCCACAGGGGTCTATGGCTACACCTTC.

V and J are TRBV29-1 and TRBJ2-3; 16 nucleotides agree with TRBD2. Germline assignment: CDR1 SQVTM and CDR2 ANQGSEA. Trimming cost V 6 bases and J 1 base; bases outside gene matches: 13. This CDR3 comprises 19 residues. CDR3 in DNA: TGCAGCGTGAGCGGGACTAGCGGGAGGGGGGGCGTTGGCACAGATACGCAGTATTTT. It is translated as CSVSGTSGRGGVGTDTQYF.

The chain recombines TRBV15 with TRBJ2-2; D not certain. With 0 bases removed from V and 4 bases from J, the gap between germline ends came to 12 bases. The CDR3 loop spans 16 amino acids. Germline CDR1 LNHNV, CDR2 YYDKDF (reference sequence). The CDR3 loop reads CATSRDNRVGTGELFF. In DNA form, the CDR3 reads TGTGCCACCAGCAGAGATAATCGGGTTGGCACCGGGGAGCTGTTTTTT. The full variable domain, its missing parts supplied by reference TRBV15 and TRBJ2-2, is DAMVIQNPRYQVTQFGKPVTLSCSQTLNHNVMYWYQQKSSQAPKLLFHYYDKDFNNEADTPDNFQSRRPNTSFCFLDIRSPGLGDTAMYLCATSRDNRVGTGELFFGEGSRLTVL.

The sample holds a few counts of this clone. J is TRBJ2-2 and V is TRBV5-4; D gene unclear. Germline V gene data show CDR1 as SGHNT and CDR2 as YYREEE (reference sequence). The CDR3 is 14 residues long. The V and J ends lost 9 bases and 2 bases respectively, with 14 bases between them. The CDR3 nucleotides are TGTGCCATAGAGGCGGAGCATAACACCGGGGAGCTGTTTTTT. It is translated as CAIEAEHNTGELFF.

This clone came up once. The J gene is TRBJ1-1, the V gene TRBV6-4; 9 nucleotides match TRBD1. V lost 5 bases to trimming and J lost 11 bases; unmatched junction nucleotides: 9. The CDR3 is 13 residues long. Germline V lookup: CDR1 MRHNA, CDR2 SNTAGT. CDR3 residues: CASSSDRGIVAFF. The CDR3 DNA reads TGTGCCAGCAGTTCGGACAGGGGAATTGTGGCTTTCTTT.

The genes are TRBV25-1 and TRBJ2-5; 8 bases agree with TRBD1. After removal of 2 bases from V and 5 bases from J, the junction contained 7 bases not matched to a gene. Germline CDR1 MGHDK, CDR2 SYGVNS. The CDR3 has 15 residues. The CDR3 region is CASSEAGGGLETQYF. The CDR3 coding sequence is TGTGCCAGCAGTGAAGCAGGGGGCGGGTTGGAGACCCAGTACTTC.

The rearrangement links TRBV30 to TRBJ1-2; tentative D call: TRBD1 (6 bases). Deletions cut 6 bases from V and 4 bases from J, with 12 bases between. CDR1 GTSNPN and CDR2 SVGIG come from the germline V gene (reference sequence). This CDR3 has 12 amino acids. This chain's CDR3 is CACAWDTYGYTF. The CDR3 bases are TGTGCCTGTGCCTGGGACACCTATGGCTACACCTTC.

The gene calls are TRBV30 and TRBJ1-5, with 7 bases aligning to TRBD1. Germline CDR1 is GTSNPN and CDR2 is SVGIG (reference sequence). J gave up 6 bases and V 1 base, and 3 bases lay outside the gene matches. The CDR3 is 13 residues long. CDR3 sequence: CAWSEGGRQPQHF. CDR3 coding DNA: TGTGCCTGGAGTGAAGGGGGCCGTCAGCCCCAGCATTTT.

This clone was counted a single time. This chain joins TRBV9 and TRBJ2-3; a weak D match, TRBD2 (6 bases). There are 15 residues in the CDR3. The V end was cut by 0 bases, the J end by 2 bases, with 10 bases between. The germline CDR1 and CDR2 sequences are SGDLS and YYNGEE. The CDR3 spells CASSVGGGFTDTQYF. CDR3 sequence (DNA): TGTGCCAGCAGCGTAGGTGGGGGGTTCACAGATACGCAGTATTTT.

The chain is built from TRBV4-2 and TRBJ2-4; D might be TRBD1 (6 bases). V lost 3 bases and J lost 5, with 17 bases in between. The CDR3 runs to 16 residues. Germline V lookup: CDR1 LGHNA, CDR2 YNFKEQ. The CDR3 region is CASSQLWADRENIQYF. Here the CDR3 DNA reads TGTGCCAGCAGCCAGCTCTGGGCGGACAGAGAAAACATTCAGTACTTC.

The chain links TRBV29-1 to TRBJ2-7, with D tentatively TRBD2 (5 bases). In germline, CDR1 is SQVTM, CDR2 ANQGSEA. The CDR3 is 13 amino acids. Trimming left V 4 bases short and J 2 bases short, with 12 bases between. The CDR3 loop reads CSVGRGSTYEQYF. CDR3 nucleotides: TGCAGCGTTGGTCGGGGATCTACCTACGAGCAGTACTTC.

This clone was seen just once. The chain is built from TRBV7-8 and TRBJ2-7, with 11 bases lining up with TRBD2. The CDR3 sequence is 15 residues long. CDR1 and CDR2 from the germline V gene are SGHVS and FQNEAQ. V gave up 5 bases and J gave up 3 bases; unmatched junction bases: 6. The CDR3 DNA sequence: TGTGCCAGCAGCGATACTAGCGGGGGCCTCTACGAGCAGTACTTC. Amino acid sequence: CASSDTSGGLYEQYF.

J is TRBJ1-2 and V is TRBV18; weak D call: TRBD1 (5 bases). Germline CDR1 and CDR2: KGHSH and LQKENI. This CDR3 is 16 amino acids long. V lost 5 bases and J lost 0, with 16 bases in between. CDR3 region: CASSADSRFSNYGYTF. The CDR3 nucleotides read TGTGCCAGCTCAGCCGACAGTCGATTTTCTAACTATGGCTACACCTTC. Supplemented by reference TRBV18 and TRBJ1-2, the full variable domain reads NAGVMQNPRHLVRRRGQEARLRCSPMKGHSHVYWYRQLPEEGLKFMVYLQKENIIDESGMPKERFSAEFPKEGPSILRIQQVVRGDSAAYFCASSADSRFSNYGYTFGSGTRLTVV.